The 24 T cell receptor beta chains below were found in one sample sequenced in a study of spatial heterogeneity in lung cancer. Time point given: blood at routine non-recurrence follow-up after resection. TCRdb fed the 5' RACE reads into MiXCR, producing one record per CDR3 protein. Seen here are around 70,000 distinct CDR3 sequences, approximately 8.9% observed once, and the top ten hold approximately 2%. The material sequenced was PBMCs, taken at follow-up. The origin of the receptors is a female donor with early-stage non-small cell lung cancer.

Regarding this clonotype: This clone may be a read error of a much larger clone one base away. The chain employs TRBV7-2 and TRBJ2-5; D may correspond to TRBD1 or TRBD2 (5 bases each). V dropped 5 bases and J dropped 7 bases, with 26 bases sitting between them. The CDR3 length is 17 residues. Germline V gene lookup returns CDR1 SGHTA and CDR2 FQGNSA. The CDR3 coding sequence is TGTGCCAGCAGCCTGGGACGGCCCAGGAGGTCGGCCGTGACCCAGTACTTC. This encodes CASSLGRPRRSAVTQYF.

This clonotype was counted at least ten times. The chain has TRBV30 and TRBJ1-2; a possible D gene is TRBD1 (6 bases). Germline CDR1 GTSNPN, CDR2 SVGIG (reference sequence). V shed 3 bases and J shed 3 bases, with 14 bases lying between them. This CDR3 has 14 residues. This CDR3 is CAWRRGTLDYGYTF. The DNA for the CDR3 is TGTGCCTGGAGGAGGGGGACTCTTGACTATGGCTACACCTTC. Filled out from reference TRBV30 and TRBJ1-2, the complete variable domain reads SQTIHQWPATLVQPVGSPLSLECTVEGTSNPNLYWYRQAAGRGLQLLFYSVGIGQISSEVPQNLSASRPQDRQFILSSKKLLLSDSGFYLCAWRRGTLDYGYTFGSGTRLTVV.

This clonotype was seen a handful of times. This rearrangement joins TRBV5-1 to TRBJ2-1; perhaps TRBD1 as D (5 bases). V lost 0 bases and J lost 5, with 12 bases in between. Germline assignment: CDR1 SGHRS and CDR2 YFSETQ. The CDR3 is made up of 15 amino acids. CDR3 sequence (DNA): TGCGCCAGCAGCTTGGGTGGACAAGGGAACAATGAGCAGTTCTTC. This translates into CASSLGGQGNNEQFF.

This clonotype has at least ten counts. This sequence joins TRBV6-2 or TRBV6-3 and TRBJ1-5; 8 nucleotides agree with TRBD1. The V gene's germline CDR1 is MNHEY and CDR2 SVGEGT. J gave up 6 bases and V 3 bases, and 7 bases lay outside the gene matches. The CDR3 extends over 15 amino acids. This chain's CDR3 is CASSYDQGASQPQHF. CDR3 nucleotides: TGTGCCAGCAGTTATGATCAGGGGGCGAGTCAGCCCCAGCATTTT.

Ten or more counts support this clonotype. This chain links TRBV6-5 with TRBJ2-1; unclear D gene. The CDR3 has 11 amino acids. The germline V gene has CDR1 MNHEY and CDR2 SVGAGI. With 5 bases removed from V and 12 bases from J, the gap between germline ends came to 11 bases. CDR3 sequence: CASSARKLQFF. In DNA form, the CDR3 reads TGTGCCAGCAGTGCCAGGAAGTTGCAGTTCTTC.

In this sample, this clonotype turned up many times. The rearrangement joins TRBV6-4 to TRBJ2-1; a weak D match, TRBD2 (5 bases). The germline V gene encodes CDR1 MRHNA and CDR2 SNTAGT. This CDR3 region has 13 residues. Trimming shortened V by 3 bases and J by 5 bases, and 8 bases separated the two germline ends. CDR3 protein: CASSEEEDNEQFF. CDR3 bases: TGTGCCAGCAGTGAGGAGGAGGACAATGAGCAGTTCTTC.

This clonotype has just a few counts. The rearrangement uses TRBV20-1 and TRBJ2-7; the match to TRBD2 covers 12 bases. Germline assignment: CDR1 DFQATT and CDR2 SNEGSKA (reference sequence). After removal of 3 bases from V and 0 bases from J, the junction contained 6 bases not matched to a gene. The CDR3 covers 16 residues. The CDR3: CSASGLAGGLSYEQYF. CDR3 coding DNA: TGCAGTGCTAGTGGGCTAGCGGGAGGGCTCTCCTACGAGCAGTACTTC.

This clonotype was detected a few times. The CDR3 sequence: CASSPGATGVSYEQYF. CDR3 in DNA: TGCGCCAGCAGCCCCGGTGCTACAGGGGTCTCCTACGAGCAGTACTTC. The chain employs TRBV5-1 and TRBJ2-7, with TRBD1 identical over 7 bases. This CDR3 is 16 amino acids long. J gave up 0 bases and V 4 bases, and 10 bases lay outside the gene matches. Germline-derived CDR1 and CDR2 are SGHRS and YFSETQ.

This clonotype was counted only a few times. The genes are TRBV7-2 and TRBJ2-7; D assignment may be TRBD1 or TRBD2 (5 bases each). The germline gives CDR1 SGHTA, CDR2 FQGNSA. The CDR3 is 13 amino acids. V was cut by 5 bases and J by 2 bases, with 10 bases left in between. CDR3 in DNA: TGTGCCAGCAGCCGGGACGGGACCTACGAGCAGTACTTC. This encodes CASSRDGTYEQYF.

In this sample, this clonotype turned up a few times. In DNA form, the CDR3 reads TGTGCCAGCAGCGCCTATGCTAGCGGACTCTACGAGCAGTACTTC. Translating it yields CASSAYASGLYEQYF. This chain uses TRBV7-3 with TRBJ2-7, with 7 bases lining up with TRBD2. CDR3 length: 15 amino acids. Germline CDR1 is SGHTA and CDR2 is FQGTGA. V trimming: 5 bases; J trimming: 3 bases; junction bases outside the gene matches: 10.

This clonotype was detected many times. The chain is built from TRBV28 and TRBJ1-2; the D gene is possibly TRBD1 (6 bases). This CDR3 is built from 14 residues. Trimming cost V 3 bases and J 6 bases, with 14 bases left between them. In germline, CDR1 is MDHEN, CDR2 SYDVKM. The CDR3 loop is CASSFPGHLDGYTF. DNA for the CDR3: TGTGCCAGCAGTTTCCCGGGACACCTAGATGGCTACACCTTC.

This clonotype was recorded many times. The chain recombines TRBV30 with TRBJ1-2; D not certain. Trimming cost V 8 bases and J 4 bases, with 23 bases left between them. The germline gives CDR1 GTSNPN, CDR2 SVGIG (reference sequence). The CDR3 has 15 residues. CDR3 in DNA: TGTGCCCGAGGATTTGACGGGCGAGGATCCTATGGCTACACCTTC. This encodes CARGFDGRGSYGYTF.

CDR3 region: CASSQGIYEQYF. DNA of the CDR3: TGTGCCAGCAGCCAGGGGATCTACGAGCAGTACTTC. The gene calls are TRBV7-9 and TRBJ2-7; a weak D match, TRBD1 (6 bases). Trimming took 5 bases from V and 3 from J, leaving 8 bases between them. This CDR3 comprises 12 residues. Germline CDR1 and CDR2: SEHNR and FQNEAQ (reference sequence). Based on the CDR3 plus reference TRBV7-9 and TRBJ2-7, the full variable domain is DTGVSQNPRHKITKRGQNVTFRCDPISEHNRLYWYRQTLGQGPEFLTYFQNEAQLEKSRLLSDRFSAERPKGSFSTLEIQRTEQGDSAMYLCASSQGIYEQYFGPGTRLTVT.

The sample holds many counts of this clonotype. The chain is built from TRBV5-4 and TRBJ2-1; 9 nucleotides align to TRBD2. Germline CDR1 is SGHNT and CDR2 is YYREEE (reference sequence). V gave up 0 bases and J gave up 8 bases; unmatched junction bases: 12. CDR3 length: 17 amino acids. The CDR3, as DNA: TGTGCCAGCAGCTTGGCGGGTGGAGGGACTAGCAACGATGAGCAGTTCTTC. Residues: CASSLAGGGTSNDEQFF.

This clonotype was counted between two and nine times. The rearrangement uses TRBV30 and TRBJ2-3; 8 bases match TRBD2. Per the germline V gene, CDR1 is GTSNPN and CDR2 is SVGIG (reference sequence). The CDR3 covers 14 residues. Trimming at V came to 5 bases and at J to 2 bases, leaving 6 bases not matched to a gene. CDR3 sequence reads: CAWEGGRFTDTQYF. The DNA for the CDR3 is TGTGCCTGGGAGGGCGGGAGGTTCACAGATACGCAGTATTTT.

This clonotype was recorded a few times. This rearrangement joins TRBV15 to TRBJ2-7; D is perhaps TRBD1 (6 bases). Per the germline V gene, CDR1 is LNHNV and CDR2 is YYDKDF (reference sequence). The CDR3 covers 17 residues. Between the trimmed V and J ends, which lost 3 bases and 3 bases, there was a span of 21 bases. The CDR3 region is CATSSRFAIRDNYEQYF. The CDR3 DNA sequence: TGTGCCACCAGCAGCCGATTTGCGATCCGGGACAACTACGAGCAGTACTTC.

This clonotype was detected a few times. The gene calls are TRBV9 and TRBJ2-2; D tentatively reads TRBD1 or TRBD2 (6 bases each). The length of the CDR3 is 17 residues. V was cut by 2 bases and J by 2 bases, with 16 bases left in between. Germline loops: CDR1 SGDLS, CDR2 YYNGEE. As DNA, the CDR3 is TGTGCCAGCAGCGTCAGATCGGCGGGACAAAACACCGGGGAGCTGTTTTTT. This codes for CASSVRSAGQNTGELFF. Filled out from reference TRBV9 and TRBJ2-2, the complete variable domain reads DSGVTQTPKHLITATGQRVTLRCSPRSGDLSVYWYQQSLDQGLQFLIQYYNGEERAKGNILERFSAQQFPDLHSELNLSSLELGDSALYFCASSVRSAGQNTGELFFGEGSRLTVL.

This clonotype occurred many times. The chain has TRBV28 and TRBJ2-1; 7 nucleotides align to TRBD2. The trim removed 10 bases at V and 9 bases at J, leaving 12 bases unmatched. The CDR3 sequence is 13 residues long. The germline V gene has CDR1 MDHEN and CDR2 SYDVKM. The CDR3 DNA reads TGTGCCATCCTTGGACTAGAGGGGCGTGAGCAGTTCTTC. This encodes CAILGLEGREQFF.

This clonotype was counted at least ten times. The chain couples TRBV11-2 to TRBJ2-5; 14 bases map to TRBD2. The CDR3 is made up of 16 amino acids. V lost 4 bases and J lost 3; bases outside the gene matches: 4. Germline loops: CDR1 SGHAT, CDR2 FQNNGV. CDR3 sequence (DNA): TGTGCCAGCAGCTCTAAGGGACTAGCGGGAGAAGAGACCCAGTACTTC. Residues: CASSSKGLAGEETQYF.

The count of this clonotype is one. The chain employs TRBV7-9 and TRBJ2-7; 13 nucleotides agree with TRBD2. The CDR3 sequence is 16 residues long. Germline-derived CDR1 and CDR2 are SEHNR and FQNEAQ (reference sequence). V was clipped by 5 bases and J by 2 bases; unmatched bases: 6. CDR3 protein: CASSRGLAGITYEQYF. The DNA for the CDR3 is TGTGCCAGCAGCCGGGGACTAGCGGGAATCACCTACGAGCAGTACTTC.

This chain joins TRBV6-5 and TRBJ1-4, with a tentative D call TRBD1 (6 bases). The CDR3 contains 15 residues. The V gene's germline CDR1 is MNHEY and CDR2 SVGAGI. V lost 5 bases and J lost 4, with 14 bases in between. The CDR3 DNA is TGTGCCAGCAGTCTCGAAAGGGGGGGTAATGAAAAACTGTTTTTT. Its protein is CASSLERGGNEKLFF.

In its sample, this clonotype was seen many times. The rearrangement links TRBV27 to TRBJ2-1; D unclear. With 7 bases removed from V and 5 bases from J, the gap between germline ends came to 18 bases. The CDR3 has 15 residues. The germline V gene encodes CDR1 MNHEY and CDR2 SMNVEV (reference sequence). The CDR3 reads CASKPRGYLDNEQFF. CDR3 coding DNA: TGTGCCAGCAAACCGAGAGGTTATTTGGACAATGAGCAGTTCTTC.

This clonotype was counted ten times or more. The V call is TRBV3-1, the J call TRBJ2-1; D is unclear. Trimming pared 0 bases from V and 10 bases from J, leaving 13 bases between. CDR3 length: 14 residues. Germline V gene data show CDR1 as LGHDT and CDR2 as YNNKEL (reference sequence). The CDR3 is CASSQDRMPNEQFF. CDR3 coding DNA: TGTGCCAGCAGCCAAGATCGGATGCCCAACGAGCAGTTCTTC.

The chain links TRBV3-1 to TRBJ2-3; the D gene is possibly TRBD1 (5 bases). V lost 7 bases to trimming and J lost 1 base, with 15 bases between them. CDR1 and CDR2 (germline): LGHDT, YNNKEL (reference sequence). The CDR3 runs to 15 residues. The CDR3 loop is CASTLQGFGTDTQYF. Written as DNA, the CDR3 is TGTGCCAGCACCCTCCAGGGTTTCGGCACAGATACGCAGTATTTT.